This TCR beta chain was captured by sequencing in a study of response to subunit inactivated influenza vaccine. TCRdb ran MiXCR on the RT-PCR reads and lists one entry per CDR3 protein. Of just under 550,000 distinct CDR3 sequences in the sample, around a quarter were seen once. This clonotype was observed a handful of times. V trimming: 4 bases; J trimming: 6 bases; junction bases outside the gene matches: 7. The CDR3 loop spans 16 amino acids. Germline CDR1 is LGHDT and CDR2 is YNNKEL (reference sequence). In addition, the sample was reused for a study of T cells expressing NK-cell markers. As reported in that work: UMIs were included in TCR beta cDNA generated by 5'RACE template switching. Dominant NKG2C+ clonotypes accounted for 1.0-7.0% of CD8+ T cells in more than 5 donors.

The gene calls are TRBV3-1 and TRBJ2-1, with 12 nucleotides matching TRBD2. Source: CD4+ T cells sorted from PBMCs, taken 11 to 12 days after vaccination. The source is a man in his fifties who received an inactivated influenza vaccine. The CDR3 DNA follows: TGTGCCAGCAGCCGACTAGCGGGGGCTGGTCCCAATGAGCAGTTCTTC. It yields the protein CASSRLAGAGPNEQFF.